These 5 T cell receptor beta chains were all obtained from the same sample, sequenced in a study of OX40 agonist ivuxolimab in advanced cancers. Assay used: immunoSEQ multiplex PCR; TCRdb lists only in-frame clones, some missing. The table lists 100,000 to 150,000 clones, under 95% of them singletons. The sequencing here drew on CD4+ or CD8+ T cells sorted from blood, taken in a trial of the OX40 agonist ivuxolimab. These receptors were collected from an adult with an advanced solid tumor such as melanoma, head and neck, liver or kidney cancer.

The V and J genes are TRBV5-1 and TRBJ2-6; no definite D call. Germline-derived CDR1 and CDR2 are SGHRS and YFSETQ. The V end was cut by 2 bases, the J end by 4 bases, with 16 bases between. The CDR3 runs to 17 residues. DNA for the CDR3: TGCGCCAGCAGCTTTGTAGGCATGGCCTCGGGGGCCAACGTCCTGACTTTC. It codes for CASSFVGMASGANVLTF. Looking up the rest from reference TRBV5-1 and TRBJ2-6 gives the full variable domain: KAGVTQTPRYLIKTRGQQVTLSCSPISGHRSVSWYQQTPGQGLQFLFEYFSETQRNKGNFPGRFSGRQFSNSRSEMNVSTLELGDSALYLCASSFVGMASGANVLTFGAGSRLTVL.

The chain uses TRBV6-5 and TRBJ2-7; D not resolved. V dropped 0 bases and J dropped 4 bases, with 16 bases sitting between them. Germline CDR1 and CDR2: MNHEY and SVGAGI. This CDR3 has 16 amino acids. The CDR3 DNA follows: TGTGCCAGCAGTTACTCGAAATCCGCAGTTAGATACGAGCAGTACTTC. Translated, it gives CASSYSKSAVRYEQYF.

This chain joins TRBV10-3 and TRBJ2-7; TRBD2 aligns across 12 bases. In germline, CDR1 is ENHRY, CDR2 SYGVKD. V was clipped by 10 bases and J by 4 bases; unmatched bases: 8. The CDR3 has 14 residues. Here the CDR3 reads CATSSGRAKYEQYF. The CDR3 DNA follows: TGTGCCACCTCTAGCGGGAGGGCCAAATACGAGCAGTACTTC.

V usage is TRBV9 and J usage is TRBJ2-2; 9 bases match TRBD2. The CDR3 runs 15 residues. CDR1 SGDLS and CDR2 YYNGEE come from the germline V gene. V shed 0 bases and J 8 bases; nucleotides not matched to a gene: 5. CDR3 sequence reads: CASSVGGRGVGELFF. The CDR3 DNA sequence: TGTGCCAGCAGCGTAGGCGGGAGGGGTGTAGGGGAGCTGTTTTTT.

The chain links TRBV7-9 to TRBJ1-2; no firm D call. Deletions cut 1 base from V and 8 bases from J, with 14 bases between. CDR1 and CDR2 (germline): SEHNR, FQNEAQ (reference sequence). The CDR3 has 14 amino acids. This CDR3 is CASSLGQTPEGYTF. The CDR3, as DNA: TGTGCCAGCAGCTTAGGGCAGACACCGGAGGGCTACACCTTC.